This T cell receptor beta chain appears in the sequencing data of a study of cytomegalovirus exposure and HLA in healthy donors. General observations from the study: The study carried out a later analysis of TCR beta sequences. It associated around 17,000 of them with specific HLA alleles at a false discovery rate of 0.05.

Germline V gives CDR1 LGHNA, CDR2 YSLEER. V was shortened by 1 base and J by 3 bases, with 19 bases between the two germline ends. The CDR3 spans 17 residues. PCR employed 60 Vbeta and 13 Jbeta primers. The protocol was immunoSEQ multiplex PCR, while the TCRdb copy is restricted to in-frame clones and leaves out a portion. The sample has more than 140,000 clones, 70% to 85% seen once; the top ten hold under 2%. A note on this clone: What it recognizes is unknown.

This receptor was identified in a woman in her 40s in good health and CMV-seronegative. The specimen sequenced was PBMCs. The chain is built from TRBV4-3 and TRBJ2-7; the D gene is possibly TRBD2 (7 bases). This CDR3 is CASSQAGGPRPLYEQYF. DNA of the CDR3: TGCGCCAGCAGCCAAGCGGGGGGCCCCAGGCCGCTCTACGAGCAGTACTTC.